The present entry profiles one T cell receptor beta chain with its context. Its target is not known. These data belong to a study of post-analysis software for immune sequencing data. Study context: Included among the disease courses, which were recorded for the cohort, were relapsing-remitting, secondary progressive and progressive-relapsing multiple sclerosis. Overall study findings and caveats: Roughly five TRBV segments were significantly more frequent in patients than in controls. TRBV5-6, TRBV5-1 and TRBV20-1 were among these segments. When the samples were clustered directly with F measure, those that had been prepared in the same batch showed strong co-clustering. Normalized Chao1 diversity in multiple sclerosis patients fell significantly below that of controls.

Presence of unique molecular identifiers characterized the TCR beta cDNA libraries. Each batch of about 1 to 11 million T cells produced roughly 0.5 million cDNA molecules. MiXCR, run by TCRdb on the PCR reads, gives a single entry per CDR3 protein. The sample has roughly 870,000 distinct CDR3 sequences, approximately 57% seen once. From germline, CDR1 is SQVTM and CDR2 ANQGSEA. After removal of 2 bases from V and 4 bases from J, the junction contained 6 bases not matched to a gene. The length of the CDR3 is 14 residues. This chain uses TRBV29-1 with TRBJ1-2; the match to TRBD1 covers 8 bases. The specimen sequenced was blood. The sequence was collected from a girl aged 5 to 17 with multiple sclerosis. The CDR3 DNA reads TGCAGCGTTGAAAACCCTGGACAGGGCTATGGCTACACCTTC. Translation: CSVENPGQGYGYTF.